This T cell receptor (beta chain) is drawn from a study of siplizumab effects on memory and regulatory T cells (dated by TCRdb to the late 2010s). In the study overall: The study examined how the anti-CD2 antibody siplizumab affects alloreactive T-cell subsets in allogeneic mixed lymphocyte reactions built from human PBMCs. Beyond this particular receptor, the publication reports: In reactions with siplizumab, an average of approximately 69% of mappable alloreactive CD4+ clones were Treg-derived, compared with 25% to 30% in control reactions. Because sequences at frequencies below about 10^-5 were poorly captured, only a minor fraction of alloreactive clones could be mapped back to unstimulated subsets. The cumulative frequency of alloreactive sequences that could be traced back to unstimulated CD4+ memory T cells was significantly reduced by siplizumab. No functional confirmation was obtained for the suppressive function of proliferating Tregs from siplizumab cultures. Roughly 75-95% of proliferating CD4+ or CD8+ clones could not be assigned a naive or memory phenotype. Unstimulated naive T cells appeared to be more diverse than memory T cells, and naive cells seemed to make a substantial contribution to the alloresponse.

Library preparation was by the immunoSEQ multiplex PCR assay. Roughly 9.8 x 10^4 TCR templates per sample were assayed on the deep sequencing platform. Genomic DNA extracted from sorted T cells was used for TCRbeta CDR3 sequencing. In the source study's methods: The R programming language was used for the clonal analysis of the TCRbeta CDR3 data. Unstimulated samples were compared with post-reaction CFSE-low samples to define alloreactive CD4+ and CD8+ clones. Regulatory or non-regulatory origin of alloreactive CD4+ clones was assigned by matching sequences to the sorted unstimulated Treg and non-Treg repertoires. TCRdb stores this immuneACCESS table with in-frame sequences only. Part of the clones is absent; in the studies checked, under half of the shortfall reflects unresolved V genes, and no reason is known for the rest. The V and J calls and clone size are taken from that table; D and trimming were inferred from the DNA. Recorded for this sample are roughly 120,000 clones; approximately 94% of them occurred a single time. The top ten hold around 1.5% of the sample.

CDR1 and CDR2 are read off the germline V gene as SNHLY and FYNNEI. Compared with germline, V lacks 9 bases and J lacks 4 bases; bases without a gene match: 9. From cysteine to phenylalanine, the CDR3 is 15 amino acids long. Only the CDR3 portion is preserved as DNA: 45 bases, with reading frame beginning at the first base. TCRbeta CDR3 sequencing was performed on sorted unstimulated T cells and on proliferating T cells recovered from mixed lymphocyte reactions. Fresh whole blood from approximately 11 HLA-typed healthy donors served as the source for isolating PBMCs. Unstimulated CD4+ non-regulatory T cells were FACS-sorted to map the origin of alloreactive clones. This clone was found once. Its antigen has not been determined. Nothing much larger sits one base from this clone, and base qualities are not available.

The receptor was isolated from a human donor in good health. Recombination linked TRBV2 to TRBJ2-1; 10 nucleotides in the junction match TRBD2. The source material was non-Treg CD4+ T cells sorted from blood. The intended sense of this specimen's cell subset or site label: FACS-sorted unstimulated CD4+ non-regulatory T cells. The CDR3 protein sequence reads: CARGGLAETYNEQFF. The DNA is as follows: TGTGCCAGGGGTGGACTAGCGGAAACTTACAATGAGCAGTTCTTC.